A single TCR beta chain is shown here with its context. Its matching antigen is unknown. Libraries of TCR beta came from quantitative 5'-RACE with molecular barcodes. TCRdb passed the 5' RACE reads through MiXCR, listing each CDR3 protein once. The sample has some 220,000 distinct CDR3 sequences, more than 9% seen once. The CDR3 consists of 13 residues. From germline, CDR1 is SQVTM and CDR2 ANQGSEA. V was trimmed by 7 bases and J by 3 bases, leaving 15 bases between them. The data originate from a study of CD8 T cells in ankylosing spondylitis. General study results and limits: Reports of some motif variants in reactive arthritis synovial fluid and blood predate this one. Researchers reportedly found disease-linked clones significantly enriched in matched ankylosing spondylitis synovial fluid. A TCR beta motif of several highly homologous variants seemed to mark ankylosing spondylitis blood.

The receptor was isolated from a male donor with ankylosing spondylitis or in good health (not recorded which). Sequences were obtained from blood, either unsorted or a sorted T cell fraction (not recorded which). J is TRBJ1-2 and V is TRBV29-1; possible D gene TRBD1, 6 bases. The CDR3 nucleotides read TGCAGCGGGGGGGGGGCATCCGACTATGGCTACACCTTC. It yields the protein CSGGGASDYGYTF.